This TCR beta chain is drawn from a study of blood T cell repertoires in COVID-19. Germline CDR1 is SGHRS and CDR2 is YFSETQ. V was pared by 5 bases and J by 3 bases, with 14 bases between. The CDR3 covers 15 residues. The data were produced by immunoSEQ multiplex PCR, yet TCRdb's version contains in-frame clones alone and is incomplete. The data contain 350,000 to 400,000 clones, around 87% of them singletons. This TCR derives from a man aged 35 to 55 in a cohort exposed to, infected with or recovered from COVID-19 (not recorded which). The material sequenced was PBMCs or T cells enriched from blood (not recorded which). V usage is TRBV5-1 and J usage is TRBJ1-4; tentative D call: TRBD1 (6 bases). The CDR3 DNA reads TGCGCCAGCAGAGAACAGGGTAGGGCTAATGAAAAACTGTTTTTT. Translated: CASREQGRANEKLFF.